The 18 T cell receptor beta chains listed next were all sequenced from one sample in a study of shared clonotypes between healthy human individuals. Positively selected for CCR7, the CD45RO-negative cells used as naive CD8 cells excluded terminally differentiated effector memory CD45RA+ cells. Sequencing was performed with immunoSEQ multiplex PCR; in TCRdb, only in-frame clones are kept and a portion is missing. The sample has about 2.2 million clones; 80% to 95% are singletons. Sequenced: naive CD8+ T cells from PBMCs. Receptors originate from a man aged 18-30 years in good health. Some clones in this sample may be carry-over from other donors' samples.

The CDR3: CASTGLAGGEPYEQYF. The CDR3 coding sequence is TGTGCCAGCACGGGACTAGCGGGAGGAGAGCCCTACGAGCAGTACTTC. The chain combines TRBV27 with TRBJ2-7, with 15 bases lining up with TRBD2. This CDR3 contains 16 residues. With V trimmed by 7 bases and J by 2 bases, 6 bases remained unmatched. CDR1 is MNHEY and CDR2 is SMNVEV in the germline V gene (reference sequence).

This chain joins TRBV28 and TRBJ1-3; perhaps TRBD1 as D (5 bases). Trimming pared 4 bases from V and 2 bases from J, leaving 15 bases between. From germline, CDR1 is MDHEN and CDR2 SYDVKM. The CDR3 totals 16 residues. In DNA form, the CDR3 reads TGTGCCAGCAGTTCTGAAGGGGAGTTCGCTGGAAACACCATATATTTT. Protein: CASSSEGEFAGNTIYF. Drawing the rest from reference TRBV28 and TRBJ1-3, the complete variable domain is DVKVTQSSRYLVKRTGEKVFLECVQDMDHENMFWYRQDPGLGLRLIYFSYDVKMKEKGDIPEGYSVSREKKERFSLILESASTNQTSMYLCASSSEGEFAGNTIYFGEGSWLTVV.

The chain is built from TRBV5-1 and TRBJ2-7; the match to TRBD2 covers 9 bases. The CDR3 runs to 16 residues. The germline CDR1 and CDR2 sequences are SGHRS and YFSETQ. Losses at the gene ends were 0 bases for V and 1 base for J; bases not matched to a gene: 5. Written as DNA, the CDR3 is TGCGCCAGCAGCTTGGCCGCGGGAGGGCTATCCTACGAGCAGTACTTC. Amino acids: CASSLAAGGLSYEQYF.

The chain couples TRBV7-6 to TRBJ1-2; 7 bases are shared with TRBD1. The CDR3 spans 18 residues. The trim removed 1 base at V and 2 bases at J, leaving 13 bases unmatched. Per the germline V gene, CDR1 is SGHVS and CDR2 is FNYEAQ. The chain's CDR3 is CASSLDTGSGQLNYGYTF. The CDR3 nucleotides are TGTGCCAGCAGCTTAGATACTGGATCGGGACAGCTAAACTATGGCTACACCTTC.

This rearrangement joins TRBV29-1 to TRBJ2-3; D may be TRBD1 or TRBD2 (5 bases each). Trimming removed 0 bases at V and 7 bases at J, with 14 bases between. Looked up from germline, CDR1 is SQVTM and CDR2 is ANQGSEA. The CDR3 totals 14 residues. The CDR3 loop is CSVEDLARENTQYF. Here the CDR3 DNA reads TGCAGCGTTGAAGATCTAGCCAGGGAAAATACGCAGTATTTT.

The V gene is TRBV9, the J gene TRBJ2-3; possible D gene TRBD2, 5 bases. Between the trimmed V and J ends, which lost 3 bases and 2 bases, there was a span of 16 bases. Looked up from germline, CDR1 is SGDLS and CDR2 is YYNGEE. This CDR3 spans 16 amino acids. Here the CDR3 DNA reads TGTGCCAGCAGCGCATTAGGACTGGAATTCACAGATACGCAGTATTTT. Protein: CASSALGLEFTDTQYF.

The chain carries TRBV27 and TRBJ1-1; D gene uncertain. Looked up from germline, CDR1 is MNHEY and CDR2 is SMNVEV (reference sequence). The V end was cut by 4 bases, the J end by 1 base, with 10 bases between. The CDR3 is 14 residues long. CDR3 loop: CASSSPSQNTEAFF. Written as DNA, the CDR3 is TGTGCCAGCAGTTCCCCCTCACAGAACACTGAAGCTTTCTTT.

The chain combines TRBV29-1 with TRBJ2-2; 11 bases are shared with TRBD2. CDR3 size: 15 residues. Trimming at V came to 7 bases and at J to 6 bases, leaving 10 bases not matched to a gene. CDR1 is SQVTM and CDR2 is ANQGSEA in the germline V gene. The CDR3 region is CSALRLAGSAGELFF. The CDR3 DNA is TGCAGCGCCTTACGACTAGCGGGATCCGCCGGGGAGCTGTTTTTT.

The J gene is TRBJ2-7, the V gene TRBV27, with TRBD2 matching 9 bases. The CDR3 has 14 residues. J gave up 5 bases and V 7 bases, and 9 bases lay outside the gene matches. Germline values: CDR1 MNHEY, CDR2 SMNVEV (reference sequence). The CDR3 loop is CASKISGSVNEQYF. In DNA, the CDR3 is TGTGCCAGCAAAATTAGCGGGAGTGTCAACGAGCAGTACTTC.

CDR3 DNA: TGTGCCAGCTCTACGGATCCGGGGACTGAAGCTTTCTTT. Its translation: CASSTDPGTEAFF. The chain couples TRBV18 to TRBJ1-1, with no clear D. The CDR3 spans 13 residues. The germline V gene encodes CDR1 KGHSH and CDR2 LQKENI. With 6 bases removed from V and 5 bases from J, the gap between germline ends came to 13 bases.

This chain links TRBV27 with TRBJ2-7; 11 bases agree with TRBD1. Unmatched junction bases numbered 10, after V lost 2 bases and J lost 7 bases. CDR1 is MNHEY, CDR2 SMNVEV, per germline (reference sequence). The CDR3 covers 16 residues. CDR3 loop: CASSLVTGQGAREQYF. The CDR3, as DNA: TGTGCCAGCAGTTTAGTAACAGGACAGGGGGCTAGGGAGCAGTACTTC.

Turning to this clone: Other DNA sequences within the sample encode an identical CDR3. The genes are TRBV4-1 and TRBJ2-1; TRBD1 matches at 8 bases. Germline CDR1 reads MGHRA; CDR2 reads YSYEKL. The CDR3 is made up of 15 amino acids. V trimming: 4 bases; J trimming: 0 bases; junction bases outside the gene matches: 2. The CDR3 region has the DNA TGCGCCAGCAGCCTAGGACAGGGCTCCTACAATGAGCAGTTCTTC. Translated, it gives CASSLGQGSYNEQFF.

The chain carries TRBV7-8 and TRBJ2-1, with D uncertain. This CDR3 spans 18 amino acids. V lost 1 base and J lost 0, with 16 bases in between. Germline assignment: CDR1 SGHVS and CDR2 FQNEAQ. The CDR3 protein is CASSLDTGFKSSYNEQFF. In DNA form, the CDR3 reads TGTGCCAGCAGCTTAGATACGGGCTTCAAGAGCTCCTACAATGAGCAGTTCTTC.

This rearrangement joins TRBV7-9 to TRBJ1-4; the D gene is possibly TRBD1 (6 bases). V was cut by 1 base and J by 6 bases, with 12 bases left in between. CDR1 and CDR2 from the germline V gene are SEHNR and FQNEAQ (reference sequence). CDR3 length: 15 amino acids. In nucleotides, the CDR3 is TGTGCCAGCAGCTTAGTAACAGGGAGGTATGAAAAACTGTTTTTT. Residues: CASSLVTGRYEKLFF.

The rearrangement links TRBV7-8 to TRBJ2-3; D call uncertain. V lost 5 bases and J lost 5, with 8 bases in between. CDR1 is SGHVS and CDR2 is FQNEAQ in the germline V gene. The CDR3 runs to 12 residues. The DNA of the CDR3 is TGTGCCAGCAGCCCCTGGGGAGATACGCAGTATTTT. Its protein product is CASSPWGDTQYF.

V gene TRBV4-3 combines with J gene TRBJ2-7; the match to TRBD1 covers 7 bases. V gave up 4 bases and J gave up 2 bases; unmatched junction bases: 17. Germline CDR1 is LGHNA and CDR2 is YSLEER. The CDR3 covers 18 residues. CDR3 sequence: CASSLELIDREGTYEQYF. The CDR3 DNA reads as TGCGCCAGCAGCCTTGAACTTATAGACAGGGAAGGGACCTACGAGCAGTACTTC.

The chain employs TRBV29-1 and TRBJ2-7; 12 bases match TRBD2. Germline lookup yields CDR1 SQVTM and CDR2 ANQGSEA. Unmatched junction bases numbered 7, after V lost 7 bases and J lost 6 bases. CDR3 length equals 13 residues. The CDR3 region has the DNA TGCAGCGCTCTAGCGGGAGGGGTTCTCGAGCAGTACTTC. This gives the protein CSALAGGVLEQYF.

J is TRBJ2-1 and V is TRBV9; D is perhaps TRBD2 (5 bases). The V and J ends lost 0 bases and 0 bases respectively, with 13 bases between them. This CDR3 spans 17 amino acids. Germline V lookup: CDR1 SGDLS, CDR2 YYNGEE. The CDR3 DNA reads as TGTGCCAGCAGCGTAGGACGAGGGCTAGGCTCCTACAATGAGCAGTTCTTC. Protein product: CASSVGRGLGSYNEQFF.